This T cell receptor (beta chain) originates from a study of CD8 T cells in Susac syndrome. The RNA, roughly 0.45 to 1 ug, was put through reverse transcription using random hexamers. Amplification of TCR beta CDR3 across 54 Vbeta and 13 Jbeta was performed with immunoSEQ multiplex PCR. MiXCR, applied by TCRdb to the immunoSEQ multiplex PCR reads, yields one record per CDR3 protein. Of about 280,000 distinct CDR3 sequences listed, approximately 85% were seen once; the top ten hold about 0.11%. The CDR3 contains 16 residues. Germline V gives CDR1 MNHNS, CDR2 SASEGT. Trimming took 10 bases from V and 3 from J, leaving 23 bases between them. Sequencing targeted TCR beta in blood CD8+ and CD4+ T cells. The multiple sclerosis controls were treatment-naive patients with relapsing-remitting disease that was stable or active. Negative magnetic isolation gave CD8+ and CD4+ cells; FACS enriched CD8+ TEMRA. In its sample, this clonotype was seen a few times.

This receptor was taken from a human donor with multiple sclerosis. Material: CD8+ T cells from PBMCs. The chain recombines TRBV6-1 with TRBJ2-3, with D perhaps being TRBD1 or TRBD2 (6 bases each). CDR3 sequence (DNA): TGTGCCATCGACCCCACCCCCGAGGGGGGAACAGATACGCAGTATTTT. This translates into CAIDPTPEGGTDTQYF.